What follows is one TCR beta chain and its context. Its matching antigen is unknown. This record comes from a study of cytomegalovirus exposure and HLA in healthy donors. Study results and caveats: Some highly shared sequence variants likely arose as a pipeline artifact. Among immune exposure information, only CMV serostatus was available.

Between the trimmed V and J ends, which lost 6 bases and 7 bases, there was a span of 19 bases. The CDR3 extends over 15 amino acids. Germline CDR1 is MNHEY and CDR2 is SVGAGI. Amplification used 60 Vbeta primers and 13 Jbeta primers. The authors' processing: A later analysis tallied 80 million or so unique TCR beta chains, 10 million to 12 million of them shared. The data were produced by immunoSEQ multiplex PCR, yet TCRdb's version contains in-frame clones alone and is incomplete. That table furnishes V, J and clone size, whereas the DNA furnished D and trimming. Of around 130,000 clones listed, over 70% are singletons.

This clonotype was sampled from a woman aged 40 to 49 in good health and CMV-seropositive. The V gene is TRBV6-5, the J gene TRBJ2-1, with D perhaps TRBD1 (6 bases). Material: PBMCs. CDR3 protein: CASRIRDKSGNEQFF. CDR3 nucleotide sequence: TGTGCCAGCAGAATCCGGGACAAGAGTGGGAATGAGCAGTTCTTC.